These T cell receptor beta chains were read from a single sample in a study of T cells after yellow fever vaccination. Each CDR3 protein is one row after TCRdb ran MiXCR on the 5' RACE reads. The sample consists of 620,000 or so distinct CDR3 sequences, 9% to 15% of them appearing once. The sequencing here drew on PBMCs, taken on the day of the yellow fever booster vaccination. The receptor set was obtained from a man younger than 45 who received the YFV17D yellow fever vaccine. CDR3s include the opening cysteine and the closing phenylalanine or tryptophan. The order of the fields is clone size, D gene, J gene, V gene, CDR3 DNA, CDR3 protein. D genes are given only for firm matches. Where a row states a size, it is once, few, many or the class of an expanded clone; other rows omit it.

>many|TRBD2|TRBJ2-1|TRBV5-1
TGCGCCACCACCGGACTAGCGGGAGCCCACAATGAGCAGTTCTTC
CATTGLAGAHNEQFF
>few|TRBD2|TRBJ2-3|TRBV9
TGTGCCAGCAGCTCAAGTACGTGGCGGGAGGGTGAGGATACGCAGTATTTT
CASSSSTWREGEDTQYF
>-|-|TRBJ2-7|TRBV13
TGTGCCAGCAGCTTAGGCTTGGGAGAGAACCTCTACGAGCTGTACTTC
CASSLGLGENLYELYF
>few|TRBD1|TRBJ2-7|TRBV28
TGTGCCAGCAACACAGTAAGGACAGGATGGGATTTCTACGAGCAGTACTTC
CASNTVRTGWDFYEQYF
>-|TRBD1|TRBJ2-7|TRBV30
TGTGCCTGGAGTGGGGACAGGGTCAACTACGAGCAGTACTTC
CAWSGDRVNYEQYF
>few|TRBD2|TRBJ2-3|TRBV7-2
TGTGCCAGCAGCTTGGGGGGACTAGCGGGAGGGCCAGATACGCAGTATTTT
CASSLGGLAGGPDTQYF
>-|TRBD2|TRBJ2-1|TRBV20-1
TGCTGTGCCAGACTAGCGGGAGAGGACTACAATGAGCAGTTCTTC
CCARLAGEDYNEQFF
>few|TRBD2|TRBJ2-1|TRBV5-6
TGTGCCAGCAGCTTGGGTCCGGCGGGAGTTCTGAATGAGCAGTTCTTC
CASSLGPAGVLNEQFF
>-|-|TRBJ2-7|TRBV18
TGTGCCAGCTCAGTGAGGGGACGAAGTTCGACCGGCGTCTACGAGCAGTACTTC
CASSVRGRSSTGVYEQYF
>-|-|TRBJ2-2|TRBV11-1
TGTGCCAGCAGCTTGGAGTCAACAGGGTTAACAGCCGGGGAGCTGTTTTTT
CASSLESTGLTAGELFF
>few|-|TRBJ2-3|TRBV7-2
TGTGCCAGCAGCATTAGCTCGAGCACAGATACGCAGTATTTT
CASSISSSTDTQYF
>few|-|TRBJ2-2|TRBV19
TGTGCCAGTAGTCCCGAGACAGGCCTTCCCGGGGAGCTGTTTTTT
CASSPETGLPGELFF
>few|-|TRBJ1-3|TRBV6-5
TGTGCCAGCAGTTACTCGATAGGAGAAGGCCAACTTGGAAACACCATATATTTT
CASSYSIGEGQLGNTIYF
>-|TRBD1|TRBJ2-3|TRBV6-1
TGTGCCAGCAGCCGGACAGGGGAAGATACGCAGTATTTT
CASSRTGEDTQYF
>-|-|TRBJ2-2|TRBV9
TGTGCCAGCAGCGTATCTGGGTCTGGGTGGGACACCGGGGAGCTGTTTTTT
CASSVSGSGWDTGELFF
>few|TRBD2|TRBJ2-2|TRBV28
TGTGCCAGCAGTAGCCCCAGCGGGGGCACCGGGGAGCTGTTTTTT
CASSSPSGGTGELFF
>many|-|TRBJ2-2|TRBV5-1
TGCGCCAGCAGTTCAGGAGGCGGCACCGGGGAGCTGTTTTTT
CASSSGGGTGELFF
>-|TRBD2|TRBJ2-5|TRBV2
TGTGCCAGCAGTGAAGGGGGTGCGGGAGGGACAGAGACCCAGTACTTC
CASSEGGAGGTETQYF
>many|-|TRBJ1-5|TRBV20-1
TGCAGTGCTAGGACGGGACAAATTAGCAATCAGCCCCAGCATTTT
CSARTGQISNQPQHF
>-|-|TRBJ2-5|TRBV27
TGTGCCAGCAGTTTAAGGGGGGCGTACCAAGAGACCCAGTACTTC
CASSLRGAYQETQYF
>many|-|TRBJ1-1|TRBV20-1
TGCAGTGCCAAATACCGGGACCCCCCTGCGGCTTTCTTT
CSAKYRDPPAAFF
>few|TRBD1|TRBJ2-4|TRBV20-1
TGCAGTGCTACCGACAGGGTTGCCAAAAACATTCAGTACTTC
CSATDRVAKNIQYF
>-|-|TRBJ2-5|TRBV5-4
TGTGCCAGCAGCTTTCAAGGACGGCTCCAAGAGACCCAGTACTTC
CASSFQGRLQETQYF
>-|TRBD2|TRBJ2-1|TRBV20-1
TGCAGTGCTAGTGAACTAGCGGGTTACAATGAGCAGTTCTTC
CSASELAGYNEQFF
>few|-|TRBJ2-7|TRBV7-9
TGTGCCAGCAGCACCCTACCGGGACTTGCCTACGAGCAGTACTTC
CASSTLPGLAYEQYF
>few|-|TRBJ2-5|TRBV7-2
TGTGCCAGCAGCCCGTTAAGGGGAGAAGAGACCCAGTACTTC
CASSPLRGEETQYF
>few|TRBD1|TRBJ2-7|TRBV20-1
TGCAGTGGGCAGGGGGACTCCTACGAGCAGTACTTC
CSGQGDSYEQYF
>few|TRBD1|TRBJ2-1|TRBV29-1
TGCAGCGTTGTACCACAGGGGACCACTTCCTACAATGAGCAGTTCTTC
CSVVPQGTTSYNEQFF
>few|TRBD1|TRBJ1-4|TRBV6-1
TGTGCCAGCAACCAGGGGGCTTATTATGAAAAACTGTTTTTT
CASNQGAYYEKLFF
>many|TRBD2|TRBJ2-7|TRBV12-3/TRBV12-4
TGTGCCAGCAGCCGACTAGCGCAGACCTACGAGCAGTACTTC
CASSRLAQTYEQYF
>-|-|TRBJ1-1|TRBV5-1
TGCGCCAGCAGCTTGGGTTTCGGGGGGAACGTTGAAGCTTTCTTT
CASSLGFGGNVEAFF
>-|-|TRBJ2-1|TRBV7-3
TGTGCCAGCAGCTTGTCACACCCCCCGGGTGAGCAGTTCTTC
CASSLSHPPGEQFF
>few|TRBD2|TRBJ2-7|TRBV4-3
TGCGCCAGCAGCCAAGATCTGGGACTAGCCCACAACGAGCAGTACTTC
CASSQDLGLAHNEQYF
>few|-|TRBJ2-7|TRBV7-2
TGTGCCAGCAGCACGATCTCAGGCGAGCAGTACTTC
CASSTISGEQYF
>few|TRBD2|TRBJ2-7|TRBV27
TGTGCCAGCAGTTATACTAGCGGGGCCCCCGGGGAGCAGTACTTC
CASSYTSGAPGEQYF
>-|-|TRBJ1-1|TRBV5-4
TGTGCCAGCAGCTTGGGTGGGGGAGGTAATGAAGCTTTCTTT
CASSLGGGGNEAFF
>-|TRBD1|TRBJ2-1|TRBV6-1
TGTGCCAGCGTACCGGGACAGGGGATTGGAAAGTCCTACAATGAGCAGTTCTTC
CASVPGQGIGKSYNEQFF
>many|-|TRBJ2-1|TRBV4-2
TGTGCCAGCAGCCAAGGGTCCGGGACGGCTAGGTTAGCTGAGCAGTTCTTC
CASSQGSGTARLAEQFF
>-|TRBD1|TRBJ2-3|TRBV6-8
TGTGCCAGCAGCGGGCGTATCGACAGGGGGCGCGGCACAGATACGCAGTATTTT
CASSGRIDRGRGTDTQYF
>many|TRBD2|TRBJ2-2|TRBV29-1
TGCAGCGTTGGCGGGGGAGCCGGGGAGCTGTTTTTT
CSVGGGAGELFF
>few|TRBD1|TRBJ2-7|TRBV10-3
TGTGCCATCAGTGGTCCCCGGACAGGGGGGTCCTACGAGCAGTACTTC
CAISGPRTGGSYEQYF
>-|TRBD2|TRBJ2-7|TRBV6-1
TGTGCCAGCAAAACTAGCGGTTCCTACGAGCAGTACTTC
CASKTSGSYEQYF